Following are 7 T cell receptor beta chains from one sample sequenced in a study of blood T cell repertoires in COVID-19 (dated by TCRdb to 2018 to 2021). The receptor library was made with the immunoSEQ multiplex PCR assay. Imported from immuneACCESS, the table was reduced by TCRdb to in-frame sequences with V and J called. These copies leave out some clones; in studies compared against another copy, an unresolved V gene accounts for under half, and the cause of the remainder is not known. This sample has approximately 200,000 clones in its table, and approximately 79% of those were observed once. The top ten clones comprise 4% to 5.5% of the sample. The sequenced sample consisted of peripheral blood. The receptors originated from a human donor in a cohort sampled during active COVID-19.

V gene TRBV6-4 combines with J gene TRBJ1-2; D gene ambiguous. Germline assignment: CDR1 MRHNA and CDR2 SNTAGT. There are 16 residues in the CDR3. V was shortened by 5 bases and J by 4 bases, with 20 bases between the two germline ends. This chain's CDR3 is CASSSGSTVPIYGYTF. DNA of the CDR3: TGTGCCAGCAGTTCCGGGTCGACGGTCCCTATCTATGGCTACACCTTC.

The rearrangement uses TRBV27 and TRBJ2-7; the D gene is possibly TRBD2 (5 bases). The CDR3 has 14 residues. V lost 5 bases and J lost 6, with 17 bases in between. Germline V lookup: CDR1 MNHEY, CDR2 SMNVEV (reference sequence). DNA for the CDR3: TGTGCCAGCAGTCCTCGACGGGGATTCTCCGAGCAGTACTTC. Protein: CASSPRRGFSEQYF.

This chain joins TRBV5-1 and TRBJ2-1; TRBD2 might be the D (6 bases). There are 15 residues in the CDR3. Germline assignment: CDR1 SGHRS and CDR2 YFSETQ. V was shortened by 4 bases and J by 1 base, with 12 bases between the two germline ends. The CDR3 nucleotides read TGCGCCAGCAGCCTGGGACTCCTATCCTACAATGAGCAGTTCTTC. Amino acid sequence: CASSLGLLSYNEQFF.

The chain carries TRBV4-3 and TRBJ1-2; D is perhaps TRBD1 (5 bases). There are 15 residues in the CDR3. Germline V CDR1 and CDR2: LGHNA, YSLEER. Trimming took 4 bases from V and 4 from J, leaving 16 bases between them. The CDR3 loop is CASSPEGAGPYGYTF. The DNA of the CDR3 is TGCGCCAGCAGCCCGGAAGGGGCAGGGCCCTATGGCTACACCTTC.

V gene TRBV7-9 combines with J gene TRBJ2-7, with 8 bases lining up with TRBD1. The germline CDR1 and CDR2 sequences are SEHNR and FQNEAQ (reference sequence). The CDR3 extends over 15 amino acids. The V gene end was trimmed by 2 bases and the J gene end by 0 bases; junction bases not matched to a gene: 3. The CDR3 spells CASSLIGTGSYEQYF. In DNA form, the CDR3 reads TGTGCCAGCAGCTTAATAGGGACAGGCTCCTACGAGCAGTACTTC. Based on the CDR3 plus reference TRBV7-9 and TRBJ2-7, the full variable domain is DTGVSQNPRHKITKRGQNVTFRCDPISEHNRLYWYRQTLGQGPEFLTYFQNEAQLEKSRLLSDRFSAERPKGSFSTLEIQRTEQGDSAMYLCASSLIGTGSYEQYFGPGTRLTVT.

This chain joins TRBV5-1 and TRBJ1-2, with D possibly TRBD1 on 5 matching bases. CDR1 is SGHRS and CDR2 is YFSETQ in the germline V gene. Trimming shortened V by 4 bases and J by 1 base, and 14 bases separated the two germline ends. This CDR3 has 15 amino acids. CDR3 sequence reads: CASSPEGRDNYGYTF. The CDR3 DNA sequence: TGCGCCAGCAGCCCGGAGGGGCGGGATAACTATGGCTACACCTTC. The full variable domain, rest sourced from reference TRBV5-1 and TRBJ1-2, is KAGVTQTPRYLIKTRGQQVTLSCSPISGHRSVSWYQQTPGQGLQFLFEYFSETQRNKGNFPGRFSGRQFSNSRSEMNVSTLELGDSALYLCASSPEGRDNYGYTFGSGTRLTVV.

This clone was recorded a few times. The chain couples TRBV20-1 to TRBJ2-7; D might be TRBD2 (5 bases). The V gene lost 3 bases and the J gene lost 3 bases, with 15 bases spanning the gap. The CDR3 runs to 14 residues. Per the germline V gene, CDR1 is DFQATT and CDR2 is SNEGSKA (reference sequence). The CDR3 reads CSASGRTSFYEQYF. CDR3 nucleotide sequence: TGCAGTGCTAGTGGCCGGACTTCCTTCTACGAGCAGTACTTC.